The clone carrying this T cell receptor (beta chain) was observed once. The CDR3 length is 14 residues. Germline CDR1 SEHNR, CDR2 FQNEAQ (reference sequence). Trimming shortened V by 2 bases and J by 6 bases, and 11 bases separated the two germline ends. The sample originates from a study of OX40 agonist ivuxolimab in advanced cancers. Study background: It was ivuxolimab, an agonistic anti-OX40 (CD134) antibody, that patients were treated with. The dose-escalation group included hepatocellular carcinoma, melanoma, renal cell carcinoma and head and neck cancer.

Sequencing used immunoSEQ multiplex PCR; TCRdb keeps in-frame clones, though not all of them. The repertoire has under 65,000 clones, 80% to 95% of them found once; the top ten carry 8% to 9.5%. Sequences were derived from CD4+ or CD8+ T cells sorted from blood, sampled in a trial of the OX40 agonist ivuxolimab. The V gene is TRBV7-9, the J gene TRBJ1-5; possible D gene TRBD1, 6 bases. The receptor's source is an adult with an advanced solid tumor such as melanoma, head and neck, liver or kidney cancer. The CDR3 sequence: CASSLTGSGQPQHF. The CDR3 DNA is TGTGCCAGCAGCTTAACAGGGAGCGGTCAGCCCCAGCATTTT. The full variable domain, its missing parts supplied by reference TRBV7-9 and TRBJ1-5, is DTGVSQNPRHKITKRGQNVTFRCDPISEHNRLYWYRQTLGQGPEFLTYFQNEAQLEKSRLLSDRFSAERPKGSFSTLEIQRTEQGDSAMYLCASSLTGSGQPQHFGDGTRLSIL.